This T cell receptor beta chain was retrieved from a study of blood T cell repertoires in COVID-19. Study details: T cells, B-cell-depleted T cells, or PBMCs provided the cDNA or gDNA that served as material.

The CDR3 runs 20 residues. Germline V gene lookup returns CDR1 SGHDN and CDR2 FVKESK. Trimming took 1 base from V and 2 from J, leaving 27 bases between them. Repertoires were generated with immunoSEQ multiplex PCR, while TCRdb's copy carries only in-frame clones and drops some. The table lists about 210,000 clones, 60% to 85% of them singletons, with over 7% in the top ten. The sample comprised peripheral blood. The TCR was taken from a woman in her 70s with acute or convalescent COVID-19. The chain employs TRBV14 and TRBJ2-7; a possible D gene is TRBD2 (6 bases). The CDR3 loop is CASSQGWQVSLWGVAYEQYF. The CDR3 DNA sequence: TGTGCCAGCAGCCAAGGTTGGCAAGTTTCTTTGTGGGGGGTCGCCTACGAGCAGTACTTC.